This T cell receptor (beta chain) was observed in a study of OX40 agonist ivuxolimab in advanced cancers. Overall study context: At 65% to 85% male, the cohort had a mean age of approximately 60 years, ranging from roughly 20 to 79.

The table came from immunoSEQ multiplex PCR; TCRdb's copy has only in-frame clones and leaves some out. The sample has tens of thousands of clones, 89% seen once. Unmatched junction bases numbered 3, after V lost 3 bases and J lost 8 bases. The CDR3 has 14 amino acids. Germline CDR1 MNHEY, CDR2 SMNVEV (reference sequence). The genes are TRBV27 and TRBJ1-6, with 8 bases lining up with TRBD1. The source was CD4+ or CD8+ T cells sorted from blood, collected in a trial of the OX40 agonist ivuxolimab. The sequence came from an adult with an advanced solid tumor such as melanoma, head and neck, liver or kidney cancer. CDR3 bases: TGTGCCAGCAGTTTGGGGACAGGTTATTCACCCCTCCACTTT. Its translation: CASSLGTGYSPLHF.